This TCR beta chain is from a study of blood T cells in healthy people across ages. This CDR3 has 15 residues. Looked up from germline, CDR1 is SGHRS and CDR2 is YFSETQ. Deletions cut 0 bases from V and 2 bases from J, with 11 bases between. Only a few counts were recorded for this clonotype. Its antigen is as yet unknown. Isolating PBMCs gave at least 7 million of these cells per sample. It was with a sample-barcoded 5' primer and a J-beta primer mix that a second PCR of about 6 to 12 cycles was run. TCRdb independently ran MiXCR on the 5' RACE reads; one entry per CDR3 protein. Here the sample spans about 780,000 distinct CDR3 sequences, roughly 24% being singletons. Findings and caveats of the study: Diversity was higher, and naive CD4+ cells more numerous, in long-lived donors than in aged donors.

These sequences were also reported in another study, on T cells of mothers and their children.

The receptor comes from a boy aged 5 to 17 in good health. The V and J genes are TRBV5-1 and TRBJ2-5, with D unclear. The sequencing sample was made of blood. The CDR3 bases are TGCGCCAGCAGCTTGGCCGCGTCAGGTCAAGAGACCCAGTACTTC. Encoded protein: CASSLAASGQETQYF.